The following is a TCR beta chain sequence with its context. Antigen: not known. The entry originates in a study of OX40 agonist ivuxolimab in advanced cancers. Study at large: Patients received the agonistic anti-OX40 (CD134) antibody ivuxolimab. Whole-study findings and limits: Clonal expansion in partial responders at 0.1-3.0 mg/kg ranked among the lowest.

With V trimmed by 3 bases and J by 3 bases, 3 bases remained unmatched. CDR3 length: 15 amino acids. CDR1 and CDR2 from the germline V gene are SGDLS and YYNGEE. Only in-frame clones appear in the TCRdb table, and some are missing; sequencing was by immunoSEQ multiplex PCR. The table includes tens of thousands of clones, about nine tenths detected once. This specimen consisted of CD4+ or CD8+ T cells sorted from blood, obtained in a trial of the OX40 agonist ivuxolimab. The V and J genes are TRBV9 and TRBJ2-5, with 12 bases matching TRBD2. The clonotype comes from an adult with an advanced solid tumor such as melanoma, head and neck, liver or kidney cancer. DNA for the CDR3: TGTGCCAGCAGCGGACTAGCGGGAGATAAAGAGACCCAGTACTTC. It specifies CASSGLAGDKETQYF.